The clone carrying this T cell receptor (beta chain) was counted between two and nine times. The antigen is unknown. Isolated per sample were at least 6 million PBMCs. The data derive from a study of blood T cells in healthy people across ages. V was cut by 6 bases and J by 6 bases, with 20 bases left in between. The CDR3 has 16 amino acids. The germline V gene has CDR1 LNHNV and CDR2 YYDKDF (reference sequence). General study points: Higher diversity, along with more naive CD4+ cells, distinguished long-lived donors from aged donors.

Using a J-beta primer mix together with a sample-barcoded 5' primer, a second PCR was run for 7 to 11 cycles. Every sample gave at least 2.5 million paired-end reads containing CDR3. TCRdb reprocessed the 5' RACE reads via MiXCR and lists one record per CDR3 protein. The repertoire holds more than 800,000 distinct CDR3 sequences, with about 30% as singletons. Sequenced input: blood. The chain is built from TRBV15 and TRBJ1-4, with a tentative D call TRBD1 (5 bases). The sequence derives from an elderly woman in good health. The CDR3 loop is CATSPQGGSYDEKLFF. DNA for the CDR3: TGTGCCACCAGTCCTCAGGGCGGGTCATACGATGAAAAACTGTTTTTT.